This T cell receptor (beta chain) comes out of a study of molecular identifiers for immune sequencing clone quantification. Each CDR3 protein is one row after TCRdb ran MiXCR on the PCR reads. Among around 460,000 distinct CDR3 sequences listed, about a fifth were seen once. Germline CDR1 SGHAT, CDR2 FQNNGV. The CDR3 consists of 16 residues. Germline trimming cut 3 bases from V and 3 bases from J; bases unmatched to any gene: 7. This receptor was taken from a human donor in good health. Some libraries in this study had Jurkat cell RNA spiked in. What was sequenced was naive CD8+ T cells from blood, with Jurkat cell RNA spiked in. As for subset: FACS-sorted CD8+CD4-CCR7+CD45RA+ naive T cells. The chain combines TRBV11-2 with TRBJ2-1; 8 bases are shared with TRBD1. The CDR3 DNA reads as TGTGCCAGCAGCTTCGATTGGACAGGGTACTACAATGAGCAGTTCTTC. It encodes CASSFDWTGYYNEQFF.